This T cell receptor (beta chain) was recorded in a study of blood T cell repertoires in COVID-19. Looking at the study overall: Material from acute and convalescent COVID-19 was sourced from the United States, Italy and Spain.

Sequencing used immunoSEQ multiplex PCR; TCRdb keeps in-frame clones, though not all of them. This table holds about 180,000 clones, 70% to 90% found once. From germline, CDR1 is KGHDR and CDR2 SFDVKD. Trimming at V came to 3 bases and at J to 2 bases, leaving 5 bases not matched to a gene. The CDR3 is made up of 16 amino acids. The sequenced sample consisted of peripheral blood. The receptor was isolated from a woman aged 45 to 65 with COVID-19, enrolled during active disease. The rearrangement uses TRBV24-1 and TRBJ1-1, with 10 bases lining up with TRBD1. CDR3 nucleotides: TGTGCCACCAGTGATCACTGGGACAGGGGAAACACTGAAGCTTTCTTT. It translates to CATSDHWDRGNTEAFF.